This record looks at one T cell receptor beta chain sequence and its context. V shed 6 bases and J shed 2 bases, with 10 bases lying between them. The CDR3 has 13 amino acids. Germline V gene data show CDR1 as MDHEN and CDR2 as SYDVKM. The entry originates in a study of control samples from healthy donors and cancer patients. This table comes from immunoSEQ multiplex PCR, and its TCRdb copy is limited to in-frame clones, with some not included. The table has over 100,000 clones, 92% seen once; the top ten hold approximately 2%. The sample was blood. The chain combines TRBV28 with TRBJ1-1; D gene uncertain. This clonotype was sampled from a woman between 50 and 59 years old in good health. CDR3: CASSPSPNTEAFF. Written as DNA, the CDR3 is TGTGCCAGCAGCCCTAGTCCTAACACTGAAGCTTTCTTT.